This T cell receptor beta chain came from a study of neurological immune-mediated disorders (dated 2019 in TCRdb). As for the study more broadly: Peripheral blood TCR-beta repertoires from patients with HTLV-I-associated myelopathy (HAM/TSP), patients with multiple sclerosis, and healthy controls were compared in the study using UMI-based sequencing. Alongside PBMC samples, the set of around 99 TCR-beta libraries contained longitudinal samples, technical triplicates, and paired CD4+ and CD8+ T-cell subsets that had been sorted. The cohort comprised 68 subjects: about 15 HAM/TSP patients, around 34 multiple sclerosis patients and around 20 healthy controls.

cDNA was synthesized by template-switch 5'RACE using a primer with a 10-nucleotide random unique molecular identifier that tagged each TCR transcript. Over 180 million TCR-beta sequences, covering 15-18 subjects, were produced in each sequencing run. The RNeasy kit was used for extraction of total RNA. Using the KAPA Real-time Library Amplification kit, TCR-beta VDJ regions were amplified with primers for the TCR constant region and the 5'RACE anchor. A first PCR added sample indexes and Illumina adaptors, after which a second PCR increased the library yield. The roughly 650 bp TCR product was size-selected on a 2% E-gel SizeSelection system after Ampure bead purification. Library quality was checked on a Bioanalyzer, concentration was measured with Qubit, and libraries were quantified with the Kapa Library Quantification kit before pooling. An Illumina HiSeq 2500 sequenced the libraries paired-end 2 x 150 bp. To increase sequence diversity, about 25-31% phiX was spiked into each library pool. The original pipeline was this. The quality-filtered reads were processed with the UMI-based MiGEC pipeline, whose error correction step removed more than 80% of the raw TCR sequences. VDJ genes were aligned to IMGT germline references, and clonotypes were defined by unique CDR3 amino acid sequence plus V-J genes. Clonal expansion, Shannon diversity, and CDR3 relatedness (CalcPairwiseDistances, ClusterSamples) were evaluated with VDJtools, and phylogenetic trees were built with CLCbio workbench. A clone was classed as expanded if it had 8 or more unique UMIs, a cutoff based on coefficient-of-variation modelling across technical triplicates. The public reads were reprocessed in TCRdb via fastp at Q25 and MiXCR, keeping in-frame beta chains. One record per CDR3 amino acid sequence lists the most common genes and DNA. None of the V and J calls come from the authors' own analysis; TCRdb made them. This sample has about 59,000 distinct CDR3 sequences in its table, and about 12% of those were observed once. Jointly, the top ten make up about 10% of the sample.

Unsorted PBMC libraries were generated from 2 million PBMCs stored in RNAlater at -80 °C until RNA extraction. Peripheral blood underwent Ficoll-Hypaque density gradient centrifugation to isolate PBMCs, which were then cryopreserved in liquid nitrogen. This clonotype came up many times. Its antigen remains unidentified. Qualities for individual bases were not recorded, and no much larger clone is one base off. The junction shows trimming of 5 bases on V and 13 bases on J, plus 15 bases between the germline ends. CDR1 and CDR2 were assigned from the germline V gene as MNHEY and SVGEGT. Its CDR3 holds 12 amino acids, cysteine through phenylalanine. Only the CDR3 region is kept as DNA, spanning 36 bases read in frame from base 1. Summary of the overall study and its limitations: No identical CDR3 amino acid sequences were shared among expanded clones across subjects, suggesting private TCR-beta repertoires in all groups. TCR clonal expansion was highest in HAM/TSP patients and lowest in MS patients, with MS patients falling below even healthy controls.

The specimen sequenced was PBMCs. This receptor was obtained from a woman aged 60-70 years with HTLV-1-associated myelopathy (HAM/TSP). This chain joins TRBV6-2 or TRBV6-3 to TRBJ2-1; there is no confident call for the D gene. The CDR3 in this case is CASSHGGAPQFF. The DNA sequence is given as TGTGCCAGCAGTCACGGTGGAGCACCCCAGTTCTTC.